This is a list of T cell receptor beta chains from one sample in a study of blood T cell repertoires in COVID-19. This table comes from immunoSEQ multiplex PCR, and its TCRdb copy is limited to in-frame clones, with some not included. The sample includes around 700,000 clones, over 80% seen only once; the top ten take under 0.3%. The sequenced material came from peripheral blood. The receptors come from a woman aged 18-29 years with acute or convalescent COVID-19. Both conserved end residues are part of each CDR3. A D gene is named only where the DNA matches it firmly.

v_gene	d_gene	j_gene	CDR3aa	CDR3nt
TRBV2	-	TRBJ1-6	CASSDTQLSSNSPLHF	TGTGCCAGCAGTGACACACAACTTAGCTCTAATTCACCCCTCCACTTT
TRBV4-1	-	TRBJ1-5	CASSPLQGLVQPQHF	TGCGCCAGCAGCCCACTTCAGGGGTTAGTTCAGCCCCAGCATTTT
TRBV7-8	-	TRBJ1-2	CASSPTSTRTFYGYTF	TGTGCCAGCAGCCCGACCTCGACACGGACTTTCTATGGCTACACCTTC
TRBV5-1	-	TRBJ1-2	CASSLEQAAYGYTF	TGCGCCAGCAGCTTGGAGCAGGCCGCCTATGGCTACACCTTC
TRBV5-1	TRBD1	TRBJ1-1	CASSFPDRGNTEAFF	TGCGCCAGCAGTTTTCCCGACAGGGGGAACACTGAAGCTTTCTTT
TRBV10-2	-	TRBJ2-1	CASGWRGPDEQFF	TGCGCCAGCGGTTGGAGGGGGCCCGATGAGCAGTTCTTC
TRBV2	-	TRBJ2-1	CASRGLTGHNEQFF	TGTGCCAGCAGGGGACTGACAGGGCACAATGAGCAGTTCTTC
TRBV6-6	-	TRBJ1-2	CASSPAGSSGGYTF	TGTGCCAGCAGTCCCGCGGGGTCCTCCGGAGGCTACACCTTC
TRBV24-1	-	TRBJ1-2	CATSGEGAHYGYTF	TGTGCCACCAGTGGGGAGGGCGCGCACTATGGCTACACCTTC
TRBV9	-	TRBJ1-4	CASSVEQDEKLFF	TGTGCCAGCAGCGTAGAACAGGATGAAAAACTGTTTTTT
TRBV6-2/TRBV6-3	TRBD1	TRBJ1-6	CASSYPPGQRASPLHF	TGTGCCAGCAGTTACCCACCGGGACAGCGTGCGTCACCCCTCCACTTT
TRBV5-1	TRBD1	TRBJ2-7	CASSKDRGTHEQYF	TGCGCCAGCAGCAAGGACAGGGGGACCCACGAGCAGTACTTC
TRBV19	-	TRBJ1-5	CASTQTRGQPQHF	TGTGCCAGTACCCAAACCCGGGGTCAGCCCCAGCATTTT
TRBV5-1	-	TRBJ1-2	CASSLGPLYGYTF	TGCGCCAGCAGCTTGGGTCCCCTCTATGGCTACACCTTC
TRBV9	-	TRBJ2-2	CASSPGLRSAELFF	TGTGCCAGCAGCCCGGGACTCCGCTCTGCCGAGCTGTTTTTT
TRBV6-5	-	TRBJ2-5	CASSNTGLETQYF	TGTGCCAGCAGTAATACAGGGTTAGAGACCCAGTACTTC
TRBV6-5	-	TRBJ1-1	CASSTRYTEAFF	TGTGCCAGCAGTACCAGGTACACTGAAGCTTTCTTT
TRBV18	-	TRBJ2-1	CASSPHPGNEQFF	TGTGCCAGCTCACCACATCCAGGAAATGAGCAGTTCTTC
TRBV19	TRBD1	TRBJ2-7	CASKGVGTGNNEQYF	TGTGCCAGTAAAGGGGTTGGGACAGGGAACAACGAGCAGTACTTC
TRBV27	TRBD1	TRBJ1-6	CASSLRDRNSPLHF	TGTGCCAGCAGTCTCCGGGACAGAAATTCACCCCTCCACTTT
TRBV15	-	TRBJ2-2	CATSSTGELFF	TGTGCCACCAGCTCGACCGGGGAGCTGTTTTTT